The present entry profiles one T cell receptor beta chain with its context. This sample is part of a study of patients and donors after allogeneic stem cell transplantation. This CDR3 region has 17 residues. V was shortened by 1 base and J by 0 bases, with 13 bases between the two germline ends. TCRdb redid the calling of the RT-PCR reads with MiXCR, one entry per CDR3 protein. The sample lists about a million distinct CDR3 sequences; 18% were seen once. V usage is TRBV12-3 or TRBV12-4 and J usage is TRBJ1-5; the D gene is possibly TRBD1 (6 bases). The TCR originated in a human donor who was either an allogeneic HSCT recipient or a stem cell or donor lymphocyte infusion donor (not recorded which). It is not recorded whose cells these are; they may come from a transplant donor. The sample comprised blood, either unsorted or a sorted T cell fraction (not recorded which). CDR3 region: CASSLEIGGYSNQPQHF. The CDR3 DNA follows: TGTGCCAGCAGTTTAGAGATCGGGGGCTATAGCAATCAGCCCCAGCATTTT.